Below are 28 T cell receptor beta chains sequenced from a single sample in a study of T cell repertoires in cytomegalovirus infection. TCRdb analysed the reads with MiXCR anew, one entry per CDR3 protein. This sample has about 740,000 distinct CDR3 sequences, with 35% to 40% found just once. Material: PBMCs. Receptors were obtained from a human donor in good health (CMV status not recorded). Some clones in this sample may be carry-over from other donors' samples.

The V call is TRBV12-5, the J call TRBJ2-7, with 9 nucleotides matching TRBD1. This CDR3 has 12 amino acids. After removal of 6 bases from V and 7 bases from J, the junction contained 4 bases not matched to a gene. Germline V gene data show CDR1 as LGHNT and CDR2 as FRNRAP. This CDR3 is CASGADRGEQYF. The CDR3 coding sequence is TGTGCTAGTGGGGCGGACAGGGGTGAGCAGTACTTC. The whole variable domain, filled in from reference TRBV12-5 and TRBJ2-7, reads DARVTQTPRHKVTEMGQEVTMRCQPILGHNTVFWYRQTMMQGLELLAYFRNRAPLDDSGMPKDRFSAEMPDATLATLKIQPSEPRDSAVYFCASGADRGEQYFGPGTRLTVT.

The chain joins TRBV12-3 or TRBV12-4 to TRBJ2-7; D might be TRBD1 (6 bases). The CDR3 is 14 amino acids. V lost 1 base, J lost 3 bases, and 10 bases lay in between. The CDR3 loop is CASSLDRTVYEQYF. In DNA, the CDR3 is TGTGCCAGCAGTTTAGACAGGACAGTCTACGAGCAGTACTTC.

The chain employs TRBV28 and TRBJ1-3, with 8 positions matching TRBD1. Unmatched junction bases numbered 11, after V lost 7 bases and J lost 3 bases. Germline CDR1 is MDHEN and CDR2 is SYDVKM. The CDR3 spans 16 residues. In nucleotides, the CDR3 is TGTGCCAGCAAACCGCCGGGACAGGCCTTTGGAAACACCATATATTTT. Protein sequence: CASKPPGQAFGNTIYF. Full variable domain (missing parts from reference TRBV28 and TRBJ1-3): DVKVTQSSRYLVKRTGEKVFLECVQDMDHENMFWYRQDPGLGLRLIYFSYDVKMKEKGDIPEGYSVSREKKERFSLILESASTNQTSMYLCASKPPGQAFGNTIYFGEGSWLTVV.

This clonotype was recorded a few times. The V call is TRBV20-1, the J call TRBJ2-7, with 10 bases aligning to TRBD1. Germline V gives CDR1 DFQATT, CDR2 SNEGSKA (reference sequence). Trimming removed 5 bases from V and 2 bases from J; junction bases left unmatched: 6. This CDR3 is 14 amino acids long. The CDR3 bases are TGCAGTGCTCCACGACAGGGGGCGACCTACGAGCAGTACTTC. Translation gives CSAPRQGATYEQYF.

Points on this clonotype: An end of the junction does not agree with germline; a read error may underlie this. The V and J genes are TRBV7-2 and TRBJ2-1; D gene uncertain. Germline V gives CDR1 SGHTA, CDR2 FQGNSA. The CDR3 loop spans 11 amino acids. The CDR3 region has the DNA TGTGCCAGCAGCTTCTACAATGGGCAGTTCTTC. This encodes CASSFYNGQFF.

The J gene is TRBJ1-2, the V gene TRBV5-6; D call uncertain. Germline V gene sequence: CDR1 SGHDT, CDR2 YYEEEE. This CDR3 spans 14 amino acids. Trimming took 4 bases from V and 2 from J, leaving 12 bases between them. The CDR3 DNA follows: TGTGCCAGCAGCGTCAACACAGTGAACTATGGCTACACCTTC. The encoded protein is CASSVNTVNYGYTF. Supplemented by reference TRBV5-6 and TRBJ1-2, the full variable domain reads DAGVTQSPTHLIKTRGQQVTLRCSPKSGHDTVSWYQQALGQGPQFIFQYYEEEERQRGNFPDRFSGHQFPNYSSELNVNALLLGDSALYLCASSVNTVNYGYTFGSGTRLTVV.

The CDR3 region has the DNA TGTGCCAGCAGCGTCGACACTTATGGCTACACCTTC. Protein product: CASSVDTYGYTF. V and J are TRBV6-1 and TRBJ1-2; no reliable D call. CDR1 is MNHNS and CDR2 is SASEGT in the germline V gene. V lost 6 bases and J 5 bases, leaving 10 bases between the germline ends. The CDR3 is 12 amino acids.

The chain employs TRBV7-9 and TRBJ1-5; D gene ambiguous. The CDR3 is 14 amino acids. Trimming pared 5 bases from V and 5 bases from J, leaving 13 bases between. Germline CDR1 and CDR2: SEHNR and FQNEAQ (reference sequence). CDR3 in DNA: TGTGCCAGCAGCCCGTCGGCGGGGTATCAGCCCCAGCATTTT. This translates into CASSPSAGYQPQHF.

This clonotype was counted ten times or more. The genes are TRBV7-2 and TRBJ2-5; D call uncertain. The CDR3 is 13 residues long. Germline V lookup: CDR1 SGHTA, CDR2 FQGNSA. V was shortened by 5 bases and J by 8 bases, with 15 bases between the two germline ends. The CDR3 sequence is CASSRRASVTQYF. The CDR3 nucleotides read TGTGCCAGCAGCCGAAGAGCGTCGGTAACCCAGTACTTC. Filled out from reference TRBV7-2 and TRBJ2-5, the complete variable domain reads GAGVSQSPSNKVTEKGKDVELRCDPISGHTALYWYRQSLGQGLEFLIYFQGNSAPDKSGLPSDRFSAERTGGSVSTLTIQRTQQEDSAVYLCASSRRASVTQYFGPGTRLLVL.

V gene TRBV11-2 combines with J gene TRBJ2-2; D uncertain. Germline values: CDR1 SGHAT, CDR2 FQNNGV. V shed 5 bases and J shed 3 bases, with 10 bases lying between them. The CDR3 extends over 14 amino acids. The CDR3 DNA follows: TGTGCCAGCAGCCCTAGGGTCGACACCGGGGAGCTGTTTTTT. As protein: CASSPRVDTGELFF.

This clonotype was counted between two and nine times. This chain connects TRBV5-6 to TRBJ2-2, with D maybe TRBD1 (5 bases). CDR1 is SGHDT, CDR2 YYEEEE, per germline. The CDR3 totals 14 residues. V gave up 1 base and J gave up 6 bases, with 10 bases separating them. The CDR3 region has the DNA TGTGCCAGCAGCTTGAGGGGCGGTTCCGGGGAGCTGTTTTTT. This codes for CASSLRGGSGELFF.

The chain carries TRBV7-8 and TRBJ2-6; D is ambiguous. V lost 5 bases and J lost 4, with 12 bases in between. This CDR3 is built from 15 residues. Per the germline V gene, CDR1 is SGHVS and CDR2 is FQNEAQ. CDR3 nucleotides: TGTGCCAGCAGCAGTGGAAGAGGCGGGGCCAACGTCCTGACTTTC. It codes for CASSSGRGGANVLTF.

Only a few counts were recorded for this clonotype. The chain combines TRBV6-4 with TRBJ2-3; D is unresolved. CDR3 size: 16 residues. Per germline, CDR1 MRHNA and CDR2 SNTAGT. The V and J ends lost 3 bases and 1 base respectively, with 14 bases between them. CDR3 loop: CASSDSAASGTDTQYF. The CDR3 nucleotides are TGTGCCAGCAGTGATTCGGCGGCATCAGGCACAGATACGCAGTATTTT.

In the case of this clonotype: One end of the junction does not line up with germline, which may come from a read error. V and J are TRBV7-7 and TRBJ2-3; D is ambiguous. The CDR3 contains 13 residues. The germline CDR1 and CDR2 sequences are SSHAT and FNYEAQ (reference sequence). Written as DNA, the CDR3 is TGTGCTAGCAGCCGTCTGCTCGAGGAGACGCAGTATTTT. Translated: CASSRLLEETQYF.

Regarding this clonotype: A much larger clone differs from this one at a single base, so this may be a read error. The CDR3 loop reads CASSSGRGNEQFF. CDR3 bases: TGTGCCAGCAGTTCGGGCAGGGGGAATGAGCAGTTCTTC. V gene TRBV6-6 combines with J gene TRBJ2-1; 7 nucleotides align to TRBD1. This CDR3 has 13 amino acids. V lost 4 bases, J lost 7 bases, and 4 bases stayed unmatched. Germline CDR1 MNHNY, CDR2 SVGAGI (reference sequence).

This clonotype was seen ten or more times. The rearrangement joins TRBV12-3 or TRBV12-4 to TRBJ2-7, with 13 bases identical to TRBD2. V lost 6 bases to trimming and J lost 3 bases; unmatched junction nucleotides: 2. The CDR3 spans 14 residues. CDR3 nucleotide sequence: TGTGCCAGCAGACGGACTAGCGGGAGCTACGAGCAGTACTTC. Translated, it gives CASRRTSGSYEQYF.

This chain connects TRBV7-9 to TRBJ1-1; TRBD1 is a possible D gene (6 bases). CDR1 and CDR2 from the germline V gene are SEHNR and FQNEAQ (reference sequence). V was shortened by 5 bases and J by 0 bases, with 10 bases between the two germline ends. The CDR3 is made up of 14 amino acids. The CDR3 DNA reads TGTGCCAGCAGCCACGGACAGTTGAACACTGAAGCTTTCTTT. As protein: CASSHGQLNTEAFF.

This clonotype appeared a few times. The rearrangement joins TRBV9 to TRBJ2-5, with TRBD2 identical over 10 bases. This CDR3 has 16 residues. Germline CDR1 and CDR2: SGDLS and YYNGEE. The ends lost 4 bases at V and 3 bases at J; junction bases unmatched: 9. The DNA of the CDR3 is TGTGCCAGCAGCCCGGGACCGGGACTAGCGAAAGAGACCCAGTACTTC. It codes for CASSPGPGLAKETQYF.

This clonotype turned up a few times. The rearrangement uses TRBV29-1 and TRBJ2-3; D could derive from TRBD1 or TRBD2 (5 bases each). CDR1 and CDR2 from the germline V gene are SQVTM and ANQGSEA. The germline V and J ends were trimmed by 3 bases and 0 bases, with 16 bases remaining between them. CDR3 length equals 16 residues. The CDR3 nucleotides are TGCAGCGTTGATATGATGGGGTGGGGGAGCACAGATACGCAGTATTTT. Amino acid sequence: CSVDMMGWGSTDTQYF.

CDR3 region: CSARDSSQLVGYTF. CDR3 coding DNA: TGCAGTGCTAGGGATTCCTCCCAACTGGTGGGCTACACCTTC. The chain combines TRBV20-1 with TRBJ1-2; no reliable D call. The CDR3 spans 14 residues. Germline V CDR1 and CDR2: DFQATT, SNEGSKA (reference sequence). V dropped 3 bases and J dropped 8 bases, with 19 bases sitting between them.

This clonotype came up once. This clone may be a read error of a much larger clone one base away. V usage is TRBV27 and J usage is TRBJ1-1; 7 bases agree with TRBD1. The CDR3 totals 14 residues. Germline lookup yields CDR1 MNHEY and CDR2 SMNVEV (reference sequence). This chain's CDR3 is CASSSGQSNTESFF. The DNA of the CDR3 is TGTGCCAGCAGTTCGGGACAGTCGAACACTGAATCTTTCTTT.

This clonotype was counted only a few times. The chain couples TRBV28 to TRBJ1-2; D might be TRBD1 (5 bases). This CDR3 is 13 amino acids long. The V gene's germline CDR1 is MDHEN and CDR2 SYDVKM. Trimming took 6 bases from V and 5 from J, leaving 13 bases between them. The CDR3 protein is CASRAGGLYGYTF. The CDR3 DNA follows: TGTGCCAGCAGGGCGGGGGGTTTGTATGGCTACACCTTC.

The V call is TRBV19, the J call TRBJ2-3; no clear D gene. This CDR3 has 15 residues. Trimming took off 3 bases at V and 6 bases at J, with 16 bases between the two ends. From germline, CDR1 is LNHDA and CDR2 SQIVND (reference sequence). As DNA, the CDR3 is TGTGCCAGTAGTATGATGGGCCGACCGGAGGATACGCAGTATTTT. Residues: CASSMMGRPEDTQYF.

A few counts support this clonotype. The CDR3 nucleotides are TGTGCCAGCAGTTCAGGACCCCACCCGGAAGCTTTCTTT. It yields the protein CASSSGPHPEAFF. The rearrangement joins TRBV6-5 to TRBJ1-1; D is unresolved. There are 13 residues in the CDR3. Germline V gene lookup returns CDR1 MNHEY and CDR2 SVGAGI. The ends were cut back, 4 bases at V and 8 bases at J, with 14 bases in the middle.

The chain has TRBV6-8 and TRBJ1-2; unclear D gene. Trimming removed 1 base from V and 8 bases from J, with 14 bases in between. Germline lookup yields CDR1 MNHGY and CDR2 SAAAGT. This CDR3 has 14 residues. The CDR3 DNA is TGTGCCAGCAGTTACTTTAGGACGGGAGAAGGCTACACCTTC. As protein: CASSYFRTGEGYTF.

This clonotype has ten or more counts. The rearrangement uses TRBV7-8 and TRBJ1-5; tentatively, D is TRBD1 (6 bases). Germline V gene data show CDR1 as SGHVS and CDR2 as FQNEAQ. The CDR3 extends over 14 amino acids. V was shortened by 5 bases and J by 7 bases, with 15 bases between the two germline ends. The CDR3 bases are TGTGCCAGCAGCCTCCGAAACGGGGGCCAGCCCCAGCATTTT. Amino acids: CASSLRNGGQPQHF.

In nucleotides, the CDR3 is TGTGCCAGCAGTTTAGCGGGTCCGGGAATAAACACTGAAGCTTTCTTT. Translation: CASSLAGPGINTEAFF. The rearrangement links TRBV12-3 or TRBV12-4 to TRBJ1-1; D uncertain. V dropped 0 bases and J dropped 2 bases, with 13 bases sitting between them. This CDR3 spans 16 amino acids.

The table lists this clonotype with a few counts. The rearrangement uses TRBV19 and TRBJ1-5; D remains unclear. Trimming left V 8 bases short and J 2 bases short, with 22 bases between. This CDR3 spans 17 amino acids. Germline V gene sequence: CDR1 LNHDA, CDR2 SQIVND (reference sequence). The CDR3 loop is CASRSRASGGGNQPQHF. The CDR3 nucleotides are TGTGCCAGTCGATCTCGGGCCAGCGGTGGGGGCAATCAGCCCCAGCATTTT. The complete variable domain, with remaining parts taken from reference TRBV19 and TRBJ1-5, reads DGGITQSPKYLFRKEGQNVTLSCEQNLNHDAMYWYRQDPGQGLRLIYYSQIVNDFQKGDIAEGYSVSREKKESFPLTVTSAQKNPTAFYLCASRSRASGGGNQPQHFGDGTRLSIL.